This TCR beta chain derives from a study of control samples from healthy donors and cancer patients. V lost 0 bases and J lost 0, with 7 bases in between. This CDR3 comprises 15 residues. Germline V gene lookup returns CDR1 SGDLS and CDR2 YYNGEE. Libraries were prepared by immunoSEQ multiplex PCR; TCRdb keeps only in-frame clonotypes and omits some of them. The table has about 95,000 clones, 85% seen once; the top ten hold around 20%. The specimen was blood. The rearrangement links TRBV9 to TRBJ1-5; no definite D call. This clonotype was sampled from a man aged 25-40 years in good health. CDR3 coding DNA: TGTGCCAGCAGCGTAGACGGTTATAGCAATCAGCCCCAGCATTTT. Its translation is CASSVDGYSNQPQHF. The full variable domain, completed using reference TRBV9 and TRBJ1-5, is DSGVTQTPKHLITATGQRVTLRCSPRSGDLSVYWYQQSLDQGLQFLIQYYNGEERAKGNILERFSAQQFPDLHSELNLSSLELGDSALYFCASSVDGYSNQPQHFGDGTRLSIL.